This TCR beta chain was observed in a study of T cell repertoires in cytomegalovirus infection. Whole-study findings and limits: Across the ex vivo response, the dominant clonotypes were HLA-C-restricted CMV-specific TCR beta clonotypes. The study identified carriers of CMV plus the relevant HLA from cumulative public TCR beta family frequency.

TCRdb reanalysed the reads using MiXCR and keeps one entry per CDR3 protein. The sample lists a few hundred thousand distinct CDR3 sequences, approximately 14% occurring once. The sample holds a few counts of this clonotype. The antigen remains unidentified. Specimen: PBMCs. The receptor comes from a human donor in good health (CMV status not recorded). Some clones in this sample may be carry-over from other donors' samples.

CDR3 nucleotide sequence: TGTGCCAGCAGCTTGCGTCAAAGCAGGGTCGGAGAGCAGTACTTC. Protein product: CASSLRQSRVGEQYF. The J gene is TRBJ2-7, the V gene TRBV5-6, with a weak D call TRBD1 (5 bases). Deletions cut 1 base from V and 7 bases from J, with 18 bases between. Germline V lookup: CDR1 SGHDT, CDR2 YYEEEE. The CDR3 runs to 15 residues.